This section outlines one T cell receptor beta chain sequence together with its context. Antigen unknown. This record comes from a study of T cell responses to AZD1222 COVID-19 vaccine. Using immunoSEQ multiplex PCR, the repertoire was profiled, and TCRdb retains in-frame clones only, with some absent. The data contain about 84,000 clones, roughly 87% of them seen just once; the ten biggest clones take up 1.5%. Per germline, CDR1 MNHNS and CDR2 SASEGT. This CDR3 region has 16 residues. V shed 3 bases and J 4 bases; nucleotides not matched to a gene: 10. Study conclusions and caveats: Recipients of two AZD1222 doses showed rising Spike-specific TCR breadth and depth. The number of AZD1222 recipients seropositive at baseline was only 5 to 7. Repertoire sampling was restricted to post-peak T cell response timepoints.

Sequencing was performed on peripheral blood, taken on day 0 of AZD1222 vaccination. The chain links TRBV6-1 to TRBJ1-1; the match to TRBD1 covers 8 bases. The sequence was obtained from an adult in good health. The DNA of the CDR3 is TGTGCCAGCAGTGATTTACAGGGGGGTTCGGCCACTGAAGCTTTCTTT. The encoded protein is CASSDLQGGSATEAFF.